Below are 14 T cell receptor beta chains sequenced from a single sample in a study of blood T cells in healthy people across ages. Primed by a sample-barcoded 5' primer and a J-beta primer mix, a second PCR proceeded for 7 to 11 cycles. TCRdb called the 5' RACE reads again in MiXCR, with one record for every CDR3 protein. There are about 1,500,000 distinct CDR3 sequences in the sample; about 30% occur only once, and around 7.7% lies in the top ten. The source material was blood. These receptors were obtained from a woman under 40 in good health.

This clonotype was recorded a few times. J is TRBJ1-2 and V is TRBV25-1; 8 bases line up with TRBD1. This CDR3 comprises 15 residues. The J segment lost 5 bases and the V segment lost 5 bases, leaving 10 bases of the junction unmatched. The germline V gene encodes CDR1 MGHDK and CDR2 SYGVNS. This CDR3 is CASSHLGTGQYGYTF. CDR3 nucleotides: TGTGCCAGCAGTCATCTCGGGACAGGCCAATATGGCTACACCTTC.

This clonotype showed up many times. The rearrangement uses TRBV7-2 and TRBJ2-5, with no clear D. Germline CDR1 reads SGHTA; CDR2 reads FQGNSA. V gave up 5 bases and J gave up 5 bases, with 12 bases separating them. The CDR3 consists of 13 residues. The CDR3 bases are TGTGCCAGCAGCCCCGGCAGGTTGGAGACCCAGTACTTC. This gives the protein CASSPGRLETQYF.

The chain uses TRBV7-6 and TRBJ1-2, with a weak D call TRBD1 (6 bases). Between the trimmed V and J ends, which lost 4 bases and 8 bases, there was a span of 14 bases. The CDR3 extends over 13 amino acids. Germline CDR1 and CDR2: SGHVS and FNYEAQ. Here the CDR3 DNA reads TGTGCCAGCAGCTCTAGCGAGGGGGGCGGCTACACCTTC. It codes for CASSSSEGGGYTF.

In this sample, this clonotype turned up a few times. This chain joins TRBV12-3 or TRBV12-4 and TRBJ2-3, with D perhaps matching TRBD1 (5 bases). The CDR3 contains 17 residues. V was shortened by 6 bases and J by 3 bases, with 22 bases between the two germline ends. CDR3: CASSNPKVLGLTDTQYF. The CDR3 coding sequence is TGTGCCAGCAGCAACCCCAAAGTTTTGGGGCTAACAGATACGCAGTATTTT.

This clonotype appeared a few times. This chain joins TRBV11-2 and TRBJ2-3; D not certain. V lost 2 bases to trimming and J lost 1 base, with 10 bases between them. Germline V gene lookup returns CDR1 SGHAT and CDR2 FQNNGV. The CDR3 is 15 amino acids. The CDR3 here is CASSLRDWGTDTQYF. Written as DNA, the CDR3 is TGTGCCAGCAGCTTACGCGACTGGGGCACAGATACGCAGTATTTT.

As to this clonotype: With a much larger clone just one base away, this may be a read error. V and J are TRBV4-1 and TRBJ2-7; D remains unclear. Germline CDR1 reads MGHRA; CDR2 reads YSYEKL. The V and J ends lost 1 base and 5 bases respectively, with 12 bases between them. The CDR3 totals 14 residues. CDR3 loop: CASSQVGQADEQYF. CDR3 nucleotide sequence: TGCGCCAGCAGCCAAGTAGGGCAGGCCGACGAGCAGTACTTC.

This clonotype was detected many times. The chain uses TRBV20-1 and TRBJ2-4; D tentatively fits TRBD1 or TRBD2 (5 bases each). Between the trimmed V and J ends, which lost 5 bases and 5 bases, there was a span of 13 bases. Germline assignment: CDR1 DFQATT and CDR2 SNEGSKA (reference sequence). The CDR3 contains 13 residues. The CDR3, as DNA: TGCAGTGCTGGCCGGGACCTGGAAAACATTCAGTACTTC. It translates to CSAGRDLENIQYF.

The gene calls are TRBV11-2 and TRBJ2-5, with D perhaps given as TRBD1 or TRBD2 (5 bases each). Near its end, the DNA agrees better with TRBJ2-7, so the J call may be wrong. The CDR3 runs 15 residues. The germline V gene encodes CDR1 SGHAT and CDR2 FQNNGV. CDR3 bases: TGTGCCAGCAGACCCGGGACCGCCTCTGCCACCGAGCAGTACTTC. It yields the protein CASRPGTASATEQYF.

As to this clonotype: Just one base apart from a much larger clone, this may be a read error. The chain couples TRBV10-3 to TRBJ2-7; 8 nucleotides align to TRBD1. Judging by the DNA end, TRBJ2-5 fits better; the J call may be wrong. The CDR3 covers 16 residues. Germline CDR1 ENHRY, CDR2 SYGVKD. The CDR3 here is CAISESMDRVRQTQYF. CDR3 DNA sequence: TGTGCCATCAGTGAGTCGATGGACAGGGTGCGGCAGACCCAGTACTTC.

This clonotype was detected a few times. The junction departs from the called germline gene at one end, perhaps through a read error. The rearrangement uses TRBV27 and TRBJ1-1; tentative D call: TRBD1 (6 bases). Germline-derived CDR1 and CDR2 are MNHEY and SMNVEV (reference sequence). This CDR3 spans 15 amino acids. The chain's CDR3 is CASSTPRGGGTETFF. CDR3 bases: TGTGCCAGCAGTACCCCCAGGGGCGGCGGCACTGAAACTTTCTTT.

This clonotype was detected a few times. The V gene is TRBV28, the J gene TRBJ1-1, with D perhaps TRBD1 (5 bases). Germline assignment: CDR1 MDHEN and CDR2 SYDVKM. V shed 9 bases and J shed 0 bases, with 17 bases lying between them. This CDR3 is built from 15 residues. The CDR3 region is CASRKTVGLNTEAFF. In DNA, the CDR3 is TGTGCCAGTAGAAAGACAGTCGGATTGAACACTGAAGCTTTCTTT.

This chain connects TRBV7-9 to TRBJ2-3; 15 bases match TRBD2. The CDR3 is 20 residues long. The V gene end was trimmed by 5 bases and the J gene end by 1 base; junction bases not matched to a gene: 13. CDR1 SEHNR and CDR2 FQNEAQ come from the germline V gene (reference sequence). This chain's CDR3 is CASSPQRGLAGGSRTDTQYF. The CDR3 DNA is TGTGCCAGCAGCCCCCAAAGGGGACTAGCGGGGGGCAGCCGCACAGATACGCAGTATTTT.

The J gene is TRBJ1-4, the V gene TRBV5-1; 8 bases agree with TRBD1. Trimming at V came to 4 bases and at J to 4 bases, leaving 3 bases not matched to a gene. Germline-derived CDR1 and CDR2 are SGHRS and YFSETQ. This CDR3 region has 14 residues. The CDR3 DNA follows: TGCGCCAGCAGCGTGACAGGGGTTAATGAAAAACTGTTTTTT. Translating it yields CASSVTGVNEKLFF.

This clonotype was seen repeatedly, ten times or more. V and J are TRBV20-1 and TRBJ1-2; D not certain. The germline CDR1 and CDR2 sequences are DFQATT and SNEGSKA (reference sequence). V lost 3 bases to trimming and J lost 4 bases, with 9 bases between them. CDR3 length: 12 residues. CDR3 region: CSASPPGYGYTF. The CDR3 bases are TGCAGTGCTAGTCCTCCCGGCTATGGCTACACCTTC.